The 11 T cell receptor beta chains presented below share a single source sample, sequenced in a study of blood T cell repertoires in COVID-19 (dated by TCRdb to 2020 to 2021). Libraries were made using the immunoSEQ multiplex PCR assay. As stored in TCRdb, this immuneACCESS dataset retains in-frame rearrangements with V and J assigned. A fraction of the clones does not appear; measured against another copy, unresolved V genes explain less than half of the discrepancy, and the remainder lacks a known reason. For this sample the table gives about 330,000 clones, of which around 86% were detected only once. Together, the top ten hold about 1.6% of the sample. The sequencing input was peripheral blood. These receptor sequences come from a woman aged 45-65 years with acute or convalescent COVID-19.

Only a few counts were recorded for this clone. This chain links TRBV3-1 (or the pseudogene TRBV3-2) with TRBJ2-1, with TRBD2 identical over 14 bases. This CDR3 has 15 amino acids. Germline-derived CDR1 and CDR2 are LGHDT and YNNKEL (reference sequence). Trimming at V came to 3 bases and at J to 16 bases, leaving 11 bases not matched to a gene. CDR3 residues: CASSHSSGTSGSPFF. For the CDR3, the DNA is TGTGCCAGCAGCCACTCTTCCGGGACTAGCGGGAGTCCATTCTTC.

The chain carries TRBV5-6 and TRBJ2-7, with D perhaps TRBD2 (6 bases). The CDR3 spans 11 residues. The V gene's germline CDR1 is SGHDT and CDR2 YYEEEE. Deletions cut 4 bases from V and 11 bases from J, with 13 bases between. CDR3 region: CASSEAGSEYF. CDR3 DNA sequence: TGTGCCAGCAGCGAGGCGGGATCGGAGTACTTC.

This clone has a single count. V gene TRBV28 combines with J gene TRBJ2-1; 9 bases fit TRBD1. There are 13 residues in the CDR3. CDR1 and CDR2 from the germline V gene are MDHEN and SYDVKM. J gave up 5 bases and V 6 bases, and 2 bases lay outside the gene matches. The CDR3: CASRRQGDNEQFF. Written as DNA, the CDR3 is TGTGCCAGCAGGAGACAGGGGGACAATGAGCAGTTCTTC.

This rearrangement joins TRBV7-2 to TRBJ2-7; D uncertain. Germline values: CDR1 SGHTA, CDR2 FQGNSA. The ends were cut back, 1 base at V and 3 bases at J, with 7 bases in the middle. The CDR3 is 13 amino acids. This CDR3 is CASSLGRVYEQYF. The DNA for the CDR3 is TGTGCCAGCAGCTTAGGTCGGGTCTACGAGCAGTACTTC. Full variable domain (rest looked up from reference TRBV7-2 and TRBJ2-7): GAGVSQSPSNKVTEKGKDVELRCDPISGHTALYWYRQSLGQGLEFLIYFQGNSAPDKSGLPSDRFSAERTGGSVSTLTIQRTQQEDSAVYLCASSLGRVYEQYFGPGTRLTVT.

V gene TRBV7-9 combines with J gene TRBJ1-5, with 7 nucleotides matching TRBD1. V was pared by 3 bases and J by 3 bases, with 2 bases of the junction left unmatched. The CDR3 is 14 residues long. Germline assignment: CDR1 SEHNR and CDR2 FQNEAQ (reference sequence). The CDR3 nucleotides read TGTGCCAGCAGCTTGGGACAGAACAATCAGCCCCAGCATTTT. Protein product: CASSLGQNNQPQHF.

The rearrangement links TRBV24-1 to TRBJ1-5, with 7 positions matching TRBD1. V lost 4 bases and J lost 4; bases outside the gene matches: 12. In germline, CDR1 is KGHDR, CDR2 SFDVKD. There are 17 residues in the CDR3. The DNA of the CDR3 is TGTGCCACCAGTGAGGCCACCGGGACAGATTTTAATCAGCCCCAGCATTTT. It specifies CATSEATGTDFNQPQHF.

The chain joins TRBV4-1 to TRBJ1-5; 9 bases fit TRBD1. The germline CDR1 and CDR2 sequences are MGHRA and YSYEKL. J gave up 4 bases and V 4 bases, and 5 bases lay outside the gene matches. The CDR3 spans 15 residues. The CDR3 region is CASSRLDRGNQPQHF. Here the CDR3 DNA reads TGCGCCAGCAGCCGCCTGGACAGGGGAAATCAGCCCCAGCATTTT.

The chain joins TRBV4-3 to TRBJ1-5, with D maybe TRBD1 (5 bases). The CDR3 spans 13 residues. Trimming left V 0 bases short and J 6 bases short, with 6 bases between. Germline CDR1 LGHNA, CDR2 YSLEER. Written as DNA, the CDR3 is TGCGCCAGCAGCCAAGATCAGGGTCAGCCCCAGCATTTT. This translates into CASSQDQGQPQHF.

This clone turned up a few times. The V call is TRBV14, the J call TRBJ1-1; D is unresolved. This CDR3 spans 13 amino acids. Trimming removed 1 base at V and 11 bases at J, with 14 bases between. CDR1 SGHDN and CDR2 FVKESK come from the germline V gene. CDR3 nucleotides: TGTGCCAGCAGCCAAGTGGCCCAAAGTCAGGCTTTCTTT. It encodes CASSQVAQSQAFF.

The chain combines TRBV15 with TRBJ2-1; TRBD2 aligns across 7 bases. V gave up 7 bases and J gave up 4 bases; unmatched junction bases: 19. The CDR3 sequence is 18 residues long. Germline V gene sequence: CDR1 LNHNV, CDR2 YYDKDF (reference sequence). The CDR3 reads CATTSEEPGLADYNEQFF. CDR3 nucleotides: TGTGCCACCACCTCCGAAGAACCCGGCCTAGCGGATTACAATGAGCAGTTCTTC. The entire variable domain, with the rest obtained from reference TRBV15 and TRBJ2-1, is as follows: DAMVIQNPRYQVTQFGKPVTLSCSQTLNHNVMYWYQQKSSQAPKLLFHYYDKDFNNEADTPDNFQSRRPNTSFCFLDIRSPGLGDTAMYLCATTSEEPGLADYNEQFFGPGTRLTVL.

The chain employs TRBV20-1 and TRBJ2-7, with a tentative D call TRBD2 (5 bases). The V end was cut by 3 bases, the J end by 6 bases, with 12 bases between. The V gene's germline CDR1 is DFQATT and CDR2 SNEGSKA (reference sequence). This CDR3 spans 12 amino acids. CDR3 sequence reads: CSASEPGIEQYF. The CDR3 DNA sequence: TGCAGTGCTAGTGAGCCGGGGATCGAGCAGTACTTC.